This T cell receptor beta chain was retrieved from a study of T cell responses to AZD1222 COVID-19 vaccine (dated by TCRdb to the early 2020s). For the study in its entirety: TCR sequencing covered more than 230 trial participants: 200 to 210 given two doses of AZD1222 and 26 given two doses of MenACWY control vaccine. Trial participants were enrolled by age into subgroups of 18-55, 56-69 and 70-plus years, and roughly 150, 30 and 60 TCR-sequenced participants, respectively, were included in these subgroups.

From a lookup of the germline V gene, CDR1 and CDR2 are SGHTA and FQGTGA. Deletion took 0 bases off V and 5 bases off J, with a span of 11 bases between the germline ends. The CDR3 sequence holds 15 residues, the cysteine and phenylalanine included. The entry retains the CDR3 DNA only, 45 bases that are in frame from base 1. As concerns this clone: Its binding antigen is unknown. One base away there is no much larger clone; base qualities are not given.

The paper as a whole reports these results and caveats: Nearly half of unique spike-specific TCRs reportedly recognized epitopes outside regions mutated in the B.1.351 and B.1.1.7 variants. Vaccine-associated CD4 TCRs spanned the whole spike protein, with dominant responses in regions 160-218 and 743-854. Only a handful of AZD1222 recipients were SARS-CoV-2 seropositive at baseline, limiting conclusions about previously exposed vaccinees. Because no samples from the day 14 peak response were available, repertoires could be characterized only after the peak T cell response. In the small 56-69-year group, the increase in depth fell short of significance, most likely because of low power. Participants were mostly white British, with more females than males. The authors suggested clonal diversity may have been underestimated. Spike-specific TCR breadth and depth rose significantly after two AZD1222 doses compared with day 0 and with MenACWY recipients.

The CDR3 regions of human TCRbeta chains were analyzed by immunosequencing. For the original study's pipeline: TCRs in the repertoires were compared against a reference library of SARS-CoV-2-specific TCRs that had been generated with the MIRA antigen-specificity platform. Breadth was defined as the fraction of unique TCRs that were SARS-CoV-2-associated, and depth was defined as the fraction of total T cells that were SARS-CoV-2-associated. Using the MIRA data, every spike-specific TCR was mapped to the spike region that the TCR reacted to and assigned to either a CD4 or a CD8 class. Log10-transformed breadth and depth values were compared by one-way ANOVA with Sidak's multiple comparisons tests. The clones in this table, taken by TCRdb from immuneACCESS, are in-frame only. Not every clone is retained; where verified, under half of the shortfall comes from an unresolved V gene, and the cause of the rest is unknown. Clonal size and the V and J genes are those of that table, whereas D and trimming came from the DNA. Within this sample are approximately 180,000 clones, with roughly 91% of them counted one time only. The ten largest clones capture more than 25% of the sample.

The time point label corresponds to: about 28 days (+/-7) after the second vaccine dose. AZD1222 recipients whose second dose came at about 4 weeks and those whose second dose came at about 12 weeks were combined into one group, since spike-specific TCR depth and breadth did not differ between the two schedules. Vaccinee samples came from UK trials COV001 and COV002, including a single-blind randomized controlled phase 2/3 trial of AZD1222 (ChAdOx1 nCoV-19) in healthy adults. For TCRbeta chain sequencing, PBMC samples from trial participants were taken at day 0 and at day 28 after the second dose.

The chain links TRBV7-3 with TRBJ2-1; the D gene is perhaps TRBD2, on 5 matching bases. This sequence originates from an adult who received the AZD1222 COVID-19 vaccine. Sample: peripheral blood, taken 28 days after the second AZD1222 dose. Read as DNA, the sequence is TGTGCCAGCAGCTTAACGAGGGAGCCCCACAATGAGCAGTTCTTC. This translates into CASSLTREPHNEQFF.